The 23 T cell receptor beta chains below all came from one sample that was sequenced in a study of blood T cell repertoires in COVID-19 (dated by TCRdb to about 2020). Receptor libraries were prepared by the immunoSEQ multiplex PCR assay. In TCRdb, the immuneACCESS table is reduced to in-frame sequences with V and J assigned. These tables do not hold every clone; where another copy was compared, an unresolved V gene accounts for under half, and the others remain unexplained. In all, the sample holds approximately 100,000 clones, and about nine tenths of those were seen once. The top ten hold roughly 14% of the sample. Sequencing used peripheral blood. These receptors were collected from a man aged 50 to 60 with acute or convalescent COVID-19.

The chain combines TRBV28 with TRBJ1-1; D not resolved. CDR1 is MDHEN, CDR2 SYDVKM, per germline. The V and J ends lost 6 bases and 0 bases respectively, with 5 bases between them. This CDR3 is built from 12 residues. Here the CDR3 reads CASRSVNTEAFF. CDR3 in DNA: TGTGCCAGCAGGTCGGTGAACACTGAAGCTTTCTTT.

J is TRBJ1-1 and V is TRBV9; 11 positions match TRBD1. This CDR3 has 15 residues. J was trimmed by 1 base and V by 2 bases; bases with no gene match: 1. CDR1 and CDR2 (germline): SGDLS, YYNGEE. CDR3 sequence reads: CASSVGTGGNTEAFF. CDR3 in DNA: TGTGCCAGCAGCGTGGGGACAGGGGGGAACACTGAAGCTTTCTTT.

This clone turned up a few times. V is TRBV10-3 and J is TRBJ2-5; TRBD2 matches 8 bases. Germline trimming cut 0 bases from V and 5 bases from J; bases unmatched to any gene: 20. Germline V gene lookup returns CDR1 ENHRY and CDR2 SYGVKD. This CDR3 has 20 amino acids. The CDR3 DNA reads as TGTGCCATCAGTGAGTCCCGGCTGGTAGCGGGAAAGGCGGGTAGGGAGACCCAGTACTTC. Amino acid sequence: CAISESRLVAGKAGRETQYF.

The rearrangement joins TRBV2 to TRBJ2-2; D is uncertain. The CDR3 is 13 residues long. In germline, CDR1 is SNHLY, CDR2 FYNNEI. V lost 6 bases, J lost 7 bases, and 12 bases lay in between. As DNA, the CDR3 is TGTGCCAGCAGGATTACCCACAACGGGGAGCTGTTTTTT. Translating it yields CASRITHNGELFF.

The chain joins TRBV11-2 to TRBJ2-1; the match to TRBD2 covers 8 bases. This CDR3 is built from 15 residues. With V trimmed by 2 bases and J by 5 bases, 5 bases remained unmatched. CDR1 is SGHAT and CDR2 is FQNNGV in the germline V gene. The DNA of the CDR3 is TGTGCCAGCAGCTTAAGAGTAGCGGGAAACAATGAGCAGTTCTTC. This gives the protein CASSLRVAGNNEQFF.

The rearrangement links TRBV30 to TRBJ1-5; a weak D match, TRBD1 (6 bases). V lost 4 bases, J lost 2 bases, and 18 bases lay in between. The CDR3 runs to 16 residues. Germline loops: CDR1 GTSNPN, CDR2 SVGIG (reference sequence). The CDR3 sequence: CAWTVRGGSGNQPQHF. CDR3 nucleotide sequence: TGTGCCTGGACAGTACGGGGGGGCTCCGGCAATCAGCCCCAGCATTTT. Full variable domain (rest looked up from reference TRBV30 and TRBJ1-5): SQTIHQWPATLVQPVGSPLSLECTVEGTSNPNLYWYRQAAGRGLQLLFYSVGIGQISSEVPQNLSASRPQDRQFILSSKKLLLSDSGFYLCAWTVRGGSGNQPQHFGDGTRLSIL.

This chain connects TRBV28 to TRBJ2-2; 8 bases match TRBD2. Germline-derived CDR1 and CDR2 are MDHEN and SYDVKM. The junction had 2 bases not matched to a gene; V was cut back by 5 bases and J by 0 bases. This CDR3 contains 15 residues. The CDR3 sequence is CASSPLAANTGELFF. CDR3 bases: TGTGCCAGCAGTCCACTAGCGGCGAACACCGGGGAGCTGTTTTTT.

V usage is TRBV19 and J usage is TRBJ2-1; TRBD2 agrees at 8 bases. Germline V lookup: CDR1 LNHDA, CDR2 SQIVND (reference sequence). The CDR3 is made up of 15 amino acids. V was pared by 5 bases and J by 8 bases, with 11 bases of the junction left unmatched. The CDR3 loop is CASSQLAVGEDEQFF. The CDR3 coding sequence is TGTGCCAGTAGTCAACTAGCGGTGGGTGAGGATGAGCAGTTCTTC.

The chain carries TRBV7-8 and TRBJ2-7; 7 bases line up with TRBD2. After removal of 0 bases from V and 7 bases from J, the junction contained 6 bases not matched to a gene. Germline CDR1 is SGHVS and CDR2 is FQNEAQ. This CDR3 has 14 amino acids. CDR3 protein: CASSLAGGQVEQYF. In DNA form, the CDR3 reads TGTGCCAGCAGCTTAGCGGGAGGGCAGGTTGAGCAGTACTTC.

The gene calls are TRBV20-1 and TRBJ2-5; possible D gene TRBD1, 5 bases. The CDR3 has 16 residues. Trimming stripped 3 bases from V and 4 bases from J, with 21 bases between. Germline V gene data show CDR1 as DFQATT and CDR2 as SNEGSKA (reference sequence). CDR3 DNA: TGCAGTGCTAGTAAAACAGGTCAGGCGTTTGGAGAGACCCAGTACTTC. Protein product: CSASKTGQAFGETQYF.

The V gene is TRBV18, the J gene TRBJ2-4; TRBD1 aligns across 12 bases. Losses at the gene ends were 4 bases for V and 5 bases for J; bases not matched to a gene: 0. The length of the CDR3 is 14 residues. Germline assignment: CDR1 KGHSH and CDR2 LQKENI. CDR3: CASSRDRGQNIQYF. The CDR3 nucleotides are TGTGCCAGCTCACGGGACAGGGGGCAAAACATTCAGTACTTC.

V usage is TRBV3-1 (or the pseudogene TRBV3-2) and J usage is TRBJ2-7, with 10 bases lining up with TRBD1. The CDR3 length is 15 residues. The V and J ends lost 2 bases and 12 bases, in that order; junction bases with no gene match: 13. In germline, CDR1 is LGHDT, CDR2 YNNKEL (reference sequence). The CDR3 sequence is CASSQLFDRGLNPYF. Here the CDR3 DNA reads TGTGCCAGCAGCCAACTATTCGACAGGGGGCTCAATCCGTACTTC.

The chain carries TRBV5-1 and TRBJ1-1; TRBD1 agrees at 7 bases. After removal of 0 bases from V and 4 bases from J, the junction contained 9 bases not matched to a gene. The CDR3 extends over 16 amino acids. The germline gives CDR1 SGHRS, CDR2 YFSETQ. CDR3 nucleotide sequence: TGCGCCAGCAGCTTGGGGGCGGCAGGGGGAAGCACTGAAGCTTTCTTT. It is translated as CASSLGAAGGSTEAFF.

The chain employs TRBV6-2 or TRBV6-3 and TRBJ2-5; 9 nucleotides align to TRBD1. Germline trimming cut 5 bases from V and 4 bases from J; bases unmatched to any gene: 8. The CDR3 is made up of 15 amino acids. Germline CDR1 is MNHEY and CDR2 is SVGEGT. Here the CDR3 reads CASSVSGTGLETQYF. The CDR3 DNA reads TGTGCCAGCAGTGTCTCCGGGACAGGGCTAGAGACCCAGTACTTC.

The chain has TRBV6-4 and TRBJ1-1, with 8 bases identical to TRBD1. This CDR3 contains 14 residues. Per the germline V gene, CDR1 is MRHNA and CDR2 is SNTAGT. Losses at the gene ends were 6 bases for V and 4 bases for J; bases not matched to a gene: 7. CDR3 in amino acids: CASRAGGLSTEAFF. The CDR3 nucleotides are TGTGCCAGCAGAGCAGGGGGCCTTAGCACTGAAGCTTTCTTT.

V usage is TRBV6-1 and J usage is TRBJ2-7, with TRBD1 matching 10 bases. The CDR3 contains 15 residues. Germline V gene data show CDR1 as MNHNS and CDR2 as SASEGT. Germline trimming cut 1 base from V and 5 bases from J; bases unmatched to any gene: 5. The chain's CDR3 is CASSEGGTGVHEQYF. The CDR3 bases are TGTGCCAGCAGTGAAGGGGGGACAGGGGTCCACGAGCAGTACTTC.

Only one count was recorded for this clone. This sequence joins TRBV4-1 and TRBJ2-2, with TRBD2 matching over 8 bases. Germline values: CDR1 MGHRA, CDR2 YSYEKL. The CDR3 covers 16 residues. J was trimmed by 7 bases and V by 4 bases; bases with no gene match: 11. CDR3: CASSRPGLGGGGELFF. For the CDR3, the DNA is TGCGCCAGCAGCCGCCCGGGACTAGGAGGGGGCGGGGAGCTGTTTTTT.

This clone appeared once. This chain joins TRBV15 and TRBJ2-7; TRBD2 is a possible D gene (6 bases). Germline CDR1 and CDR2: LNHNV and YYDKDF (reference sequence). Trimming took off 0 bases at V and 5 bases at J, with 20 bases between the two ends. The CDR3 contains 17 residues. The CDR3 nucleotides are TGTGCCACCAGCAGAGATCGATGGGGGGAGCGAGGAAACGAGCAGTACTTC. As protein: CATSRDRWGERGNEQYF.

The chain employs TRBV6-5 and TRBJ1-6; 8 bases align to TRBD1. V was clipped by 6 bases and J by 7 bases; unmatched bases: 5. Germline loops: CDR1 MNHEY, CDR2 SVGAGI. The CDR3 is 14 residues long. The CDR3 DNA reads TGTGCCAGCAGCGTCAGGGGGCGGAATTCACCCCTCCACTTT. Its protein is CASSVRGRNSPLHF.

The V and J genes are TRBV5-1 and TRBJ2-3; 15 bases line up with TRBD2. The length of the CDR3 is 16 residues. Germline V lookup: CDR1 SGHRS, CDR2 YFSETQ. The V gene end was trimmed by 4 bases and the J gene end by 6 bases; junction bases not matched to a gene: 6. CDR3 coding DNA: TGCGCCAGCAGCCCGGGGACTAGCGGGAGGACGGATACGCAGTATTTT. Encoded protein: CASSPGTSGRTDTQYF.

The rearrangement joins TRBV9 to TRBJ2-3, with TRBD1 matching 7 bases. The J segment lost 2 bases and the V segment lost 2 bases, leaving 2 bases of the junction unmatched. The V gene's germline CDR1 is SGDLS and CDR2 YYNGEE. The length of the CDR3 is 14 residues. In DNA form, the CDR3 reads TGTGCCAGCAGCGTGACAGGGTCCACAGATACGCAGTATTTT. Its translation is CASSVTGSTDTQYF.

The rearrangement joins TRBV5-1 to TRBJ2-1, with TRBD2 matching 7 bases. CDR3 length: 15 residues. Germline trimming cut 0 bases from V and 7 bases from J; bases unmatched to any gene: 7. Germline V CDR1 and CDR2: SGHRS, YFSETQ. Here the CDR3 reads CASSLVGGSRNEQFF. CDR3 nucleotides: TGCGCCAGCAGCTTGGTAGGCGGGAGCAGGAATGAGCAGTTCTTC. Complete variable domain (other parts from reference TRBV5-1 and TRBJ2-1): KAGVTQTPRYLIKTRGQQVTLSCSPISGHRSVSWYQQTPGQGLQFLFEYFSETQRNKGNFPGRFSGRQFSNSRSEMNVSTLELGDSALYLCASSLVGGSRNEQFFGPGTRLTVL.

V and J are TRBV10-3 and TRBJ2-7, with 12 positions matching TRBD1. The CDR3 consists of 16 residues. The J segment lost 0 bases and the V segment lost 6 bases, leaving 6 bases of the junction unmatched. The germline V gene has CDR1 ENHRY and CDR2 SYGVKD. DNA for the CDR3: TGTGCCATCAGAGGGACAGGGGGCTCCAGCTCCTACGAGCAGTACTTC. It encodes CAIRGTGGSSSYEQYF.